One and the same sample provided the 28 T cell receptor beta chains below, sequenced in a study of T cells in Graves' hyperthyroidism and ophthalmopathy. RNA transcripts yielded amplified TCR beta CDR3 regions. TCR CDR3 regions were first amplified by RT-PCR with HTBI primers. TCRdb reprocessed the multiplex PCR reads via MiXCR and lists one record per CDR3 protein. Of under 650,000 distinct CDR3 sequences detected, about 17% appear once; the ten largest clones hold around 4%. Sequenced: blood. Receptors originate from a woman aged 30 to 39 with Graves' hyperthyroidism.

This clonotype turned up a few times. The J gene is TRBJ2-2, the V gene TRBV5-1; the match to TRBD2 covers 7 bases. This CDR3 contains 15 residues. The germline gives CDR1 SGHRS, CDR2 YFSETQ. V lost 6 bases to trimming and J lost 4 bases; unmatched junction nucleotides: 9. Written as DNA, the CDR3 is TGCGCCAGCAAGCTGGCGGGAGTCGCCACCGGGGAGCTGTTTTTT. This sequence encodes CASKLAGVATGELFF.

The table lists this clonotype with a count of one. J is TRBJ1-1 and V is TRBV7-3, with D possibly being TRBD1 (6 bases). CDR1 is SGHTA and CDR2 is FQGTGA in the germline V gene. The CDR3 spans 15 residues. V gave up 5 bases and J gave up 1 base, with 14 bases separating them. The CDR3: CASSTVGGTNTEAFF. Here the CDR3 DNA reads TGTGCCAGCAGCACCGTGGGGGGCACGAACACTGAAGCTTTCTTT. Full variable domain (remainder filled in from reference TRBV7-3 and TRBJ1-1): GAGVSQTPSNKVTEKGKYVELRCDPISGHTALYWYRQSLGQGPEFLIYFQGTGAADDSGLPNDRFFAVRPEGSVSTLKIQRTERGDSAVYLCASSTVGGTNTEAFFGQGTRLTVV.

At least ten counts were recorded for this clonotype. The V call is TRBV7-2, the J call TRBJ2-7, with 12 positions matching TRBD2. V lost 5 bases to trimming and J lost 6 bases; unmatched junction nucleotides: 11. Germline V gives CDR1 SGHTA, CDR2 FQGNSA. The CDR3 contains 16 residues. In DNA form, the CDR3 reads TGTGCCAGCAGCCCGAGTCTAGCGGGAGGGCCCCCCGAGCAGTACTTC. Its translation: CASSPSLAGGPPEQYF. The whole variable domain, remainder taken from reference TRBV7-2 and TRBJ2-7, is GAGVSQSPSNKVTEKGKDVELRCDPISGHTALYWYRQSLGQGLEFLIYFQGNSAPDKSGLPSDRFSAERTGGSVSTLTIQRTQQEDSAVYLCASSPSLAGGPPEQYFGPGTRLTVT.

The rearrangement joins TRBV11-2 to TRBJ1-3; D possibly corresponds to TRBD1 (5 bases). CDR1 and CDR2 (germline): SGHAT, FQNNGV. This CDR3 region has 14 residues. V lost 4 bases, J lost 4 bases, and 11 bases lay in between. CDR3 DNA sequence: TGTGCCAGCAGCTCATACAGGACGGGAAACACCATATATTTT. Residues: CASSSYRTGNTIYF.

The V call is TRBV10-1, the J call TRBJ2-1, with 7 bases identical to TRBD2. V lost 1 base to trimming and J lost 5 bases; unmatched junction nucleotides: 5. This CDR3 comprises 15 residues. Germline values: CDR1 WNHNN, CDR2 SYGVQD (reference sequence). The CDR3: CASSELSSGNNEQFF. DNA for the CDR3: TGCGCCAGCAGTGAGTTGTCTAGCGGCAACAATGAGCAGTTCTTC.

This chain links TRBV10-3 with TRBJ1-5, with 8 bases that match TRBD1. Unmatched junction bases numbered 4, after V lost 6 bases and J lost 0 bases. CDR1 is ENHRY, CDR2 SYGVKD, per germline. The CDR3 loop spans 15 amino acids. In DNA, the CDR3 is TGTGCCATCAGCACAGGGGGTCTTAGCAATCAGCCCCAGCATTTT. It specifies CAISTGGLSNQPQHF.

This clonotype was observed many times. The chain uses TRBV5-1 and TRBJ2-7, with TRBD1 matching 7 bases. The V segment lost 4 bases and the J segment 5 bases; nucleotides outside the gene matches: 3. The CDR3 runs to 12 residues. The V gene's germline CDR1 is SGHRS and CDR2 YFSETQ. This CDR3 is CASSADRDEQYF. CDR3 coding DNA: TGCGCCAGCAGCGCCGACAGGGACGAGCAGTACTTC.

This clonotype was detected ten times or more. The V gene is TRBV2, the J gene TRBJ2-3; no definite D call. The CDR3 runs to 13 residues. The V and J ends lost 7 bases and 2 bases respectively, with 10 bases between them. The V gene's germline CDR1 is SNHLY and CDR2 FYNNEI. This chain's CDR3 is CASKTLLTDTQYF. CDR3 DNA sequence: TGTGCCAGCAAGACCCTTCTCACAGATACGCAGTATTTT.

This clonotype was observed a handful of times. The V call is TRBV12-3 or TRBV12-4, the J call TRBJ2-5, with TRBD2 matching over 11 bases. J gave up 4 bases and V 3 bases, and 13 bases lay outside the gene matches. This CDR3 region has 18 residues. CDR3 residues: CASSFRSSGRSRRETQYF. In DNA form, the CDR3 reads TGTGCCAGCAGTTTTCGGTCTAGCGGGAGGTCTAGGCGAGAGACCCAGTACTTC.

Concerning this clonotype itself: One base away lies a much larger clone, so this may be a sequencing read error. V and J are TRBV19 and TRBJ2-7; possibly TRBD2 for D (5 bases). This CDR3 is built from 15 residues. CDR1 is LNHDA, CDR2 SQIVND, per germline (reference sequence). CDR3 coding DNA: TGTGCCAGCAGTTCTTTTTTGGCGGGTCCCTACGAGCAGCACTTC. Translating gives CASSSFLAGPYEQHF.

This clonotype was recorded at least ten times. In nucleotides, the CDR3 is TGTGCCAGCAGCTTAATTCCCGGAGGCACAGATACGCAGTATTTT. Encoded protein: CASSLIPGGTDTQYF. The J gene is TRBJ2-3, the V gene TRBV7-8; no clear D. Between the trimmed V and J ends, which lost 2 bases and 1 base, there was a span of 10 bases. The V gene's germline CDR1 is SGHVS and CDR2 FQNEAQ. The CDR3 spans 15 residues.

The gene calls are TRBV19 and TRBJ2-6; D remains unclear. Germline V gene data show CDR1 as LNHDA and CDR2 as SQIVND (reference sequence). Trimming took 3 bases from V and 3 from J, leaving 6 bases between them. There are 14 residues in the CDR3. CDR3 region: CASSIWDGANVLTF. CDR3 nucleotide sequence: TGTGCCAGTAGTATCTGGGATGGGGCCAACGTCCTGACTTTC.

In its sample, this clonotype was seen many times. The CDR3 is CASSPPTGKDSPLHF. DNA for the CDR3: TGTGCCAGCTCACCTCCGACAGGAAAAGATTCACCCCTCCACTTT. The rearrangement uses TRBV18 and TRBJ1-6, with D possibly being TRBD1 (6 bases). The ends were cut back, 3 bases at V and 8 bases at J, with 14 bases in the middle. The germline V gene encodes CDR1 KGHSH and CDR2 LQKENI. The CDR3 spans 15 residues.

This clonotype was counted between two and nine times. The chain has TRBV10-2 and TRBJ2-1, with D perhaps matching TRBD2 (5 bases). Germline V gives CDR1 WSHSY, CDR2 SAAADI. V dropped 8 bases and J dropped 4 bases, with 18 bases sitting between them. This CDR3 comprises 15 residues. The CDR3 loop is CASHPTRGPYNEQFF. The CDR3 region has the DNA TGCGCCAGCCATCCGACTCGCGGGCCGTACAATGAGCAGTTCTTC.

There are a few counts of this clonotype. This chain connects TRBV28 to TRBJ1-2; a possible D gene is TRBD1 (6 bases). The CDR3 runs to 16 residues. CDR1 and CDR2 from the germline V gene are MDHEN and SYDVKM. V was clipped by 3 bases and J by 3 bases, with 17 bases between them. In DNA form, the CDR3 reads TGTGCCAGCAGTTTTGGGTCAGGGGCCAGGCACTATGGCTACACCTTC. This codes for CASSFGSGARHYGYTF.

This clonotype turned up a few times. CDR3: CASRGQPGGQPQHF. In DNA form, the CDR3 reads TGCGCCAGCAGGGGACAGCCAGGGGGTCAGCCCCAGCATTTT. The rearrangement joins TRBV5-1 to TRBJ1-5, with 7 bases aligning to TRBD1. Per the germline V gene, CDR1 is SGHRS and CDR2 is YFSETQ. The CDR3 loop spans 14 amino acids. V was pared by 5 bases and J by 6 bases, with 8 bases of the junction left unmatched.

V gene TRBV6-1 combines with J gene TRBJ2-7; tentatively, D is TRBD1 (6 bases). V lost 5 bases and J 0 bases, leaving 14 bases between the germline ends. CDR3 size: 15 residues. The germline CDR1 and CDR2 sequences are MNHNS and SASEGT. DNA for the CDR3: TGTGCCAGCAGTAAAGACAGGCAATTCTCCTACGAGCAGTACTTC. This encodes CASSKDRQFSYEQYF.

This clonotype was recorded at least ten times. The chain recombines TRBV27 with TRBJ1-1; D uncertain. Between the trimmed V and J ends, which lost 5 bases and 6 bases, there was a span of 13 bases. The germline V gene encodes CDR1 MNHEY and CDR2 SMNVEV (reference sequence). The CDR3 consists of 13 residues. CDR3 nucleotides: TGTGCCAGCAGTGAAGACTCTACCTCTGAAGCTTTCTTT. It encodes CASSEDSTSEAFF.

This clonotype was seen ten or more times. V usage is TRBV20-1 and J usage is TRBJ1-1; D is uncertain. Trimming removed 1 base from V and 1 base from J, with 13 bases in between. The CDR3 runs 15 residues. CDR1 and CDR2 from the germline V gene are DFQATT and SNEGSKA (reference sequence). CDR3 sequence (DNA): TGCAGTGCTAGAGGTGGTAACGGCAAGAACACTGAAGCTTTCTTT. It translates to CSARGGNGKNTEAFF.

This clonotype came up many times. The CDR3 spells CASSETSSPSYNEQFF. The CDR3 DNA reads as TGTGCCAGCAGTGAAACTAGCTCACCCTCCTACAATGAGCAGTTCTTC. This chain links TRBV2 with TRBJ2-1; D is possibly TRBD2 (6 bases). The CDR3 is 16 amino acids. Germline lookup yields CDR1 SNHLY and CDR2 FYNNEI. Trimming took off 2 bases at V and 0 bases at J, with 11 bases between the two ends.

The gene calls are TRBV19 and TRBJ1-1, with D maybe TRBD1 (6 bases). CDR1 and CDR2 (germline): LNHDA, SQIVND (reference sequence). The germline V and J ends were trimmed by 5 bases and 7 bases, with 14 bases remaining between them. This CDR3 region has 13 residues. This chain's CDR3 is CASSPSWTVEAFF. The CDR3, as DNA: TGTGCCAGTAGTCCGTCTTGGACAGTTGAAGCTTTCTTT.

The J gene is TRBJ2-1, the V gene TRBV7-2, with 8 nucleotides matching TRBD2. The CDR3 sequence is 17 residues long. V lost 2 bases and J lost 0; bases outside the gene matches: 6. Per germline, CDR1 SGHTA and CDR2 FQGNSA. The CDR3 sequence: CASSLRSGGLSYNEQFF. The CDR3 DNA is TGTGCCAGCAGCTTAAGGAGCGGGGGACTCTCCTACAATGAGCAGTTCTTC.

CDR3 in DNA: TGTGCCAGCAGGTTTGACAGGACTCTCAATCAGCCCCAGCATTTT. Its protein product is CASRFDRTLNQPQHF. The chain carries TRBV2 and TRBJ1-5; perhaps TRBD1 as D (6 bases). From germline, CDR1 is SNHLY and CDR2 FYNNEI. Trimming shortened V by 6 bases and J by 3 bases, and 15 bases separated the two germline ends. The CDR3 length is 15 residues.

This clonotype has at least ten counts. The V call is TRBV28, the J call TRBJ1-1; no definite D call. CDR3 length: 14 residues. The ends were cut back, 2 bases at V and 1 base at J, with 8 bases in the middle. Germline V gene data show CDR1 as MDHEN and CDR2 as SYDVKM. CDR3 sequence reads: CASSLLEGNTEAFF. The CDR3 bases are TGTGCCAGCAGTTTACTCGAGGGGAACACTGAAGCTTTCTTT.

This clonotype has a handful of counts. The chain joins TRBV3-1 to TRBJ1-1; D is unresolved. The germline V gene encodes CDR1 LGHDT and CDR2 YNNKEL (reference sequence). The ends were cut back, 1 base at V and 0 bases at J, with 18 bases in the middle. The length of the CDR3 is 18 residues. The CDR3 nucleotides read TGTGCCAGCAGCCAAGCAGGAAACGGACCTAGGATGAACACTGAAGCTTTCTTT. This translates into CASSQAGNGPRMNTEAFF.

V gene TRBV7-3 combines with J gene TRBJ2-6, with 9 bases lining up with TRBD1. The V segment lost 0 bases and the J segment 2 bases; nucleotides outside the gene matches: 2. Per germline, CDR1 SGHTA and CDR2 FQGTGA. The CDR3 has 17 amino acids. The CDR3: CASSLTGTGTGANVLTF. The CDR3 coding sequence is TGTGCCAGCAGCTTAACAGGGACAGGGACTGGGGCCAACGTCCTGACTTTC.

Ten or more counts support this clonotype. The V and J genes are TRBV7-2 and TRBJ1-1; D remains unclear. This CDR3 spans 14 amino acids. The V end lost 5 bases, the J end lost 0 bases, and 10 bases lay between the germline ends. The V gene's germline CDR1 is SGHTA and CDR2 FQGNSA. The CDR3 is CASSPDGVNTEAFF. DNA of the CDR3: TGTGCCAGCAGCCCGGACGGAGTGAACACTGAAGCTTTCTTT.

The CDR3 DNA sequence: TGTGCCATCAGTTCCAGGAGCGAGCAGTACTTC. Its protein product is CAISSRSEQYF. This chain joins TRBV10-3 and TRBJ2-7; D uncertain. Germline lookup yields CDR1 ENHRY and CDR2 SYGVKD. CDR3 length: 11 residues. V was trimmed by 5 bases and J by 6 bases, leaving 8 bases between them.